This T cell receptor (beta chain) was obtained from a study of CD8 T cells in Susac syndrome. V lost 10 bases and J 2 bases, leaving 11 bases between the germline ends. The CDR3 totals 12 residues. In germline, CDR1 is SEHNR, CDR2 FQNEAQ (reference sequence). It was with random hexamers that roughly 0.5 to 1 ug RNA was reverse transcribed. It was immunoSEQ multiplex PCR that amplified TCR beta CDR3 across 54 Vbeta and 13 Jbeta. TCRdb processed the immunoSEQ multiplex PCR reads anew with MiXCR; each CDR3 protein has one entry. The sample carries roughly 140,000 distinct CDR3 sequences, around 96% recorded once.

The sequencing sample was made of CD8+ T cells from PBMCs. The J gene is TRBJ2-5, the V gene TRBV7-9; D is undetermined. The sequence came from a human donor with multiple sclerosis. Written as DNA, the CDR3 is TGTGCCATCCCCTCGGTGCAAGAGACCCAGTACTTC. Amino acid sequence: CAIPSVQETQYF.